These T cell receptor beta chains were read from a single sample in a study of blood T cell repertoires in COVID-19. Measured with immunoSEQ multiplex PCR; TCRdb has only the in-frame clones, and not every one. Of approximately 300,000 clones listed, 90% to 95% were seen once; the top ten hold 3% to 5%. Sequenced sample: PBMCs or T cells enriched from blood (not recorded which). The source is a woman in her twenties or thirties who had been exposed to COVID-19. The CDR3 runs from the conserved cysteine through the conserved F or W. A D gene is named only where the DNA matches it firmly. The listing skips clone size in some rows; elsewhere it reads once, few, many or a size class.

DNA: TGTGCCAGCAGTTCTCCTGGGCTTAACTATGGCTACACCTTC; CDR3: CASSSPGLNYGYTF; J: TRBJ1-2; V: TRBV27; size: .; D: .
DNA: TGTGCCAGCAGCCAAGAAATTGCGGGAGAGCAGTACTTC; CDR3: CASSQEIAGEQYF; J: TRBJ2-7; V: TRBV4-2; size: .; D: .
DNA: TGTGCCAGCACCCCGTATGGGGGGGGTTGGTCTGAAGCTTTCTTT; CDR3: CASTPYGGGWSEAFF; J: TRBJ1-1; V: TRBV6-5; size: .; D: .
DNA: TGTGCCAGCAGTTCGGGTGACGGCAATCAGCCCCAGCATTTT; CDR3: CASSSGDGNQPQHF; J: TRBJ1-5; V: TRBV28; size: few; D: .
DNA: TGCAGTGCTAGAGGACTGCATGGCTACACCTTC; CDR3: CSARGLHGYTF; J: TRBJ1-2; V: TRBV20-1; size: .; D: .
DNA: TGTGCCAGTAGTCAACGGACAGGGGGAGGTTATTCACCCCTCCACTTT; CDR3: CASSQRTGGGYSPLHF; J: TRBJ1-6; V: TRBV19; size: .; D: TRBD1
DNA: TGTGCCAGCAGGGCAGGCTATAATTCACCCCTCCACTTT; CDR3: CASRAGYNSPLHF; J: TRBJ1-6; V: TRBV12-3/TRBV12-4; size: .; D: .
DNA: TGTGCCAGCAGTGAATTAGGGAGAGAGACCCAGTACTTC; CDR3: CASSELGRETQYF; J: TRBJ2-5; V: TRBV6-1; size: .; D: .
DNA: TGTGCCAGCAGTCCCCGCGGAGTCATGAACACTGAAGCTTTCTTT; CDR3: CASSPRGVMNTEAFF; J: TRBJ1-1; V: TRBV27; size: .; D: .
DNA: TGTGCCAGCAGGTGGGCTAGCGGGGGGACAGATACGCAGTATTTT; CDR3: CASRWASGGTDTQYF; J: TRBJ2-3; V: TRBV6-5; size: .; D: TRBD2
DNA: TGTGCCAGCAGCTTGGAGGGGGCGGACTATGGCTACACCTTC; CDR3: CASSLEGADYGYTF; J: TRBJ1-2; V: TRBV5-4; size: once; D: TRBD1
DNA: TGTGCCAGCAGGGGTGAGCGGAACACCGGGGAGCTGTTTTTT; CDR3: CASRGERNTGELFF; J: TRBJ2-2; V: TRBV7-2; size: .; D: .
DNA: TGTGCCAGCGGGGACAGGCTCTCCTACGAGCAGTACTTC; CDR3: CASGDRLSYEQYF; J: TRBJ2-7; V: TRBV27; size: .; D: TRBD1
DNA: TGTGCCAGCAGCTTAGGGCAGTCAGGGGGATATAATTCACCCCTCCACTTT; CDR3: CASSLGQSGGYNSPLHF; J: TRBJ1-6; V: TRBV7-2; size: .; D: TRBD1
DNA: TGTGCCTGGAGTGCGACAGATACGCAGTATTTT; CDR3: CAWSATDTQYF; J: TRBJ2-3; V: TRBV30; size: .; D: .
DNA: TGCGCCAGCAGCTTGGTTCAGGGGAATGGCTACACCTTC; CDR3: CASSLVQGNGYTF; J: TRBJ1-2; V: TRBV5-1; size: .; D: .
DNA: TGCAGCGTTGAAGAGGAGCGGGGAAGGTATGGCTACACCTTC; CDR3: CSVEEERGRYGYTF; J: TRBJ1-2; V: TRBV29-1; size: .; D: .
DNA: TGCGCCAGCAGCTTGGCCGGGGAGTTACGGGAGACCCAGTACTTC; CDR3: CASSLAGELRETQYF; J: TRBJ2-5; V: TRBV5-1; size: once; D: .
DNA: TGTGCCAGCAGCCCCTTTGGGCGGGGGGTAGGAGAGACCCAGTACTTC; CDR3: CASSPFGRGVGETQYF; J: TRBJ2-5; V: TRBV7-2; size: .; D: TRBD2
DNA: TGTGCCAGCAGCCCCGGGGGGTTGGCCGGGGAGCTGTTTTTT; CDR3: CASSPGGLAGELFF; J: TRBJ2-2; V: TRBV6-5; size: .; D: TRBD2
DNA: TGCGCCAGCAGCCGGGTCCCGGCGGGTCAGGAAAAACTGTTTTTT; CDR3: CASSRVPAGQEKLFF; J: TRBJ1-4; V: TRBV5-1; size: .; D: .
DNA: TGTGCCACCAGTGACTCGCGATTTGACACCGGGGAGCTGTTTTTT; CDR3: CATSDSRFDTGELFF; J: TRBJ2-2; V: TRBV24-1; size: .; D: .
DNA: TGTGCCAGCAGTTTATCCCCCTTCTATGGCTACACCTTC; CDR3: CASSLSPFYGYTF; J: TRBJ1-2; V: TRBV27; size: few; D: .
DNA: TGTGCCAGCAGTTTCACATACCAAGAGACCCAGTACTTC; CDR3: CASSFTYQETQYF; J: TRBJ2-5; V: TRBV27; size: .; D: .
DNA: TGTGCCAGCAGCCCCCGCGGTTGGCGGGGGCCGACCTACAATGAGCAGTTCTTC; CDR3: CASSPRGWRGPTYNEQFF; J: TRBJ2-1; V: TRBV7-3; size: .; D: .
DNA: TGCGCCAGCAGCCAGGGGGCGCTTGTAGGAATGAACACTGAAGCTTTCTTT; CDR3: CASSQGALVGMNTEAFF; J: TRBJ1-1; V: TRBV5-1; size: .; D: TRBD1
DNA: TGCGCCAGCAGCCTGAACAGGTTCTCTGGAAACACCATATATTTT; CDR3: CASSLNRFSGNTIYF; J: TRBJ1-3; V: TRBV4-3; size: .; D: .
DNA: TGTGCCAGCAGTATCCGGGCAGGGATCAATCAGCCCCAGCATTTT; CDR3: CASSIRAGINQPQHF; J: TRBJ1-5; V: TRBV6-6; size: .; D: .
DNA: TGTGCCAGCAGCTTGGGCCCGGGACTGTTACTTGGAGGGACCCAGTACTTC; CDR3: CASSLGPGLLLGGTQYF; J: TRBJ2-5; V: TRBV5-6; size: .; D: .
DNA: TGTGCCAGCAGCTTAGTTTTTACTAGCGGCCACTACAATGAGCAGTTCTTC; CDR3: CASSLVFTSGHYNEQFF; J: TRBJ2-1; V: TRBV7-6; size: .; D: TRBD2
DNA: TGTGCCATCAGTGACCCTACCCGACAGGGAAAAGCGGGTGAAGCTTTCTTT; CDR3: CAISDPTRQGKAGEAFF; J: TRBJ1-1; V: TRBV10-3; size: .; D: TRBD1
DNA: TGTGCCAGCAGCTTGTTGACAGGGTACTATGGCTACACCTTC; CDR3: CASSLLTGYYGYTF; J: TRBJ1-2; V: TRBV5-4; size: few; D: TRBD1
DNA: TGTGCCAGCAGCGTAGGGGGGGTGGATGAGCAGTTCTTC; CDR3: CASSVGGVDEQFF; J: TRBJ2-1; V: TRBV9; size: .; D: .
DNA: TGTGCCAGCAGCTCCCTGACGGGAGGCTATAATTCACCCCTCCACTTT; CDR3: CASSSLTGGYNSPLHF; J: TRBJ1-6; V: TRBV7-9; size: .; D: .
DNA: TGCGCCAGCAGCTTGGATGGGCCCAACACTAGTGAAGCTTTCTTT; CDR3: CASSLDGPNTSEAFF; J: TRBJ1-1; V: TRBV5-1; size: .; D: .
DNA: TGTGCCAGCAGTATACGACCAGGCAATGAGCAGTTCTTC; CDR3: CASSIRPGNEQFF; J: TRBJ2-1; V: TRBV27; size: many; D: .
DNA: TGCGCCAGCAGCTTGGTGGGGCAGGGATGGAACTATGGCTACACCTTC; CDR3: CASSLVGQGWNYGYTF; J: TRBJ1-2; V: TRBV5-1; size: .; D: .
DNA: TGTGCCAGCAGCCAAGTTGGAGGAGTGGGTTCACCCCTCCACTTT; CDR3: CASSQVGGVGSPLHF; J: TRBJ1-6; V: TRBV14; size: .; D: .
DNA: TGTGCCAGCAGTTTCGGGGTTGGCTACGAGCAGTACTTC; CDR3: CASSFGVGYEQYF; J: TRBJ2-7; V: TRBV12-3/TRBV12-4; size: once; D: .
DNA: TGTGCCAGCAGTAGGAAACAGGGAATCTATGGCTACACCTTC; CDR3: CASSRKQGIYGYTF; J: TRBJ1-2; V: TRBV6-5; size: .; D: .
DNA: TGTGCCAGCAGCCAAGGACAGGGGGTCACTGAAGCTTTCTTT; CDR3: CASSQGQGVTEAFF; J: TRBJ1-1; V: TRBV3-1/TRBV3-2; size: .; D: TRBD1
DNA: TGCGCCAGCAGCCAAGATCTGAGACTAGCTTTTGAGCAGTTCTTC; CDR3: CASSQDLRLAFEQFF; J: TRBJ2-1; V: TRBV4-3; size: .; D: TRBD2
DNA: TGCGCCAGCAGCTTGGAAACCAAATTCGGGACAAAAAACAAAAACATTCAGTACTTC; CDR3: CASSLETKFGTKNKNIQYF; J: TRBJ2-4; V: TRBV5-1; size: once; D: .
DNA: TGTGCCAGTAGTATCTCGCAGGGGAATTATGGCTACACCTTC; CDR3: CASSISQGNYGYTF; J: TRBJ1-2; V: TRBV19; size: .; D: .
DNA: TGTGCCAGCAGTGGAGTACCCGCCGACGAGCAGTACTTC; CDR3: CASSGVPADEQYF; J: TRBJ2-7; V: TRBV2; size: .; D: .
DNA: TGCGCCAGCAGCTCGGGACTAGCGGGGGTATCTAGCACAGATACGCAGTATTTT; CDR3: CASSSGLAGVSSTDTQYF; J: TRBJ2-3; V: TRBV5-1; size: .; D: TRBD2
DNA: TGTGCCAGCAGCCGCATCGTACGGGCTAGCGGGGGTCCCGGGGAGCTGTTTTTT; CDR3: CASSRIVRASGGPGELFF; J: TRBJ2-2; V: TRBV7-2; size: .; D: TRBD2
DNA: TGTGCCATCACCCCGAGTCAGGGTGACTATGGCTACACCTTC; CDR3: CAITPSQGDYGYTF; J: TRBJ1-2; V: TRBV10-3; size: .; D: .
DNA: TGCAGCGTTGAAGGGTCGGACTCAGGACGCGAAAAACTGTTTTTT; CDR3: CSVEGSDSGREKLFF; J: TRBJ1-4; V: TRBV29-1; size: .; D: .
DNA: TGTGCCTGGAGCGCGGGTACCAATCAGCCCCAGCATTTT; CDR3: CAWSAGTNQPQHF; J: TRBJ1-5; V: TRBV30; size: .; D: .
DNA: TGTGCCTGGAGAAACCTCCGGGACAGTAAAGGCTCACCCCTCCACTTT; CDR3: CAWRNLRDSKGSPLHF; J: TRBJ1-6; V: TRBV30; size: .; D: TRBD1
DNA: TGTGCCAGCAGTTGGAGACGAGGGTTTCAGCCCCAGCATTTT; CDR3: CASSWRRGFQPQHF; J: TRBJ1-5; V: TRBV27; size: .; D: .